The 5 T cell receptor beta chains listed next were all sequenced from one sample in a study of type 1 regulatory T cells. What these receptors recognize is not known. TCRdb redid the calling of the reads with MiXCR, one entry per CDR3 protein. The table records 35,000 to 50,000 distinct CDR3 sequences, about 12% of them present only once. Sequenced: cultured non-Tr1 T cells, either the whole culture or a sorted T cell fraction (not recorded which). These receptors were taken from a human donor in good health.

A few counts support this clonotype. In DNA form, the CDR3 reads TGTGCCAGCAGCTCTGACCCCCAAAACACCATATATTTT. Its protein is CASSSDPQNTIYF. The V and J genes are TRBV5-5 and TRBJ1-3; D is ambiguous. The CDR3 is 13 amino acids. Trimming left V 3 bases short and J 6 bases short, with 10 bases between. The germline V gene has CDR1 SGHKS and CDR2 YYEKEE (reference sequence).

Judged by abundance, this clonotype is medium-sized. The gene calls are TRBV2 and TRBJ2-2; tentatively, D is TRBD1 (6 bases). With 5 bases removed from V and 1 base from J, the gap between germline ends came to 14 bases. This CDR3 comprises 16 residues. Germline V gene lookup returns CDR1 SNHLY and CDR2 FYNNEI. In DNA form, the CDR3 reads TGTGCCAGCAGTATCACAGGGAGCCGGAACACCGGGGAGCTGTTTTTT. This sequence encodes CASSITGSRNTGELFF.

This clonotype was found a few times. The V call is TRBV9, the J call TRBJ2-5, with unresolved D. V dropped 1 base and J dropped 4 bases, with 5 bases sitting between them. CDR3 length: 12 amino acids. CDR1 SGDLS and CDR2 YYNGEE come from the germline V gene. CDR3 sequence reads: CASSVLGETQYF. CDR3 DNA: TGTGCCAGCAGCGTACTTGGAGAGACCCAGTACTTC.

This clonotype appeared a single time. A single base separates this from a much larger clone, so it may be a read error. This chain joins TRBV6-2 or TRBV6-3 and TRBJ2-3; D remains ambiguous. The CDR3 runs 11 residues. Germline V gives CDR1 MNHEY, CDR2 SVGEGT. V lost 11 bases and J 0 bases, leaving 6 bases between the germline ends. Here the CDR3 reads CACTSTDTQYF. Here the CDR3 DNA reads TGTGCCTGCACTAGCACAGATACGCAGTATTTT.

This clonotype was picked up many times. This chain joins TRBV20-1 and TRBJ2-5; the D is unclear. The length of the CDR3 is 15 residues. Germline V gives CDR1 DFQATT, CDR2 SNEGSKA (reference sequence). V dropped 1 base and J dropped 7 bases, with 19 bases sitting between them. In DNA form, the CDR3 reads TGCAGTGCTAGAGTACCGGGTACTGTGTTGGGGACCCAGTACTTC. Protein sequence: CSARVPGTVLGTQYF.